This T cell receptor beta chain derives from a study of beta chain features in type 1 diabetes. Broader study findings: Shorter TCRB CDR3s, moderately but significantly so, marked every one of the four CD4+ subsets in Type 1 diabetes patients. Shorter templates might be favored by PCR, and equally so in patients and in controls.

Germline CDR1 reads SEHNR; CDR2 reads FQNEAQ (reference sequence). The CDR3 runs to 16 residues. Unmatched junction bases numbered 14, after V lost 5 bases and J lost 10 bases. The study reverse transcribed the entire isolated RNA, so it sequenced expressed TCRB transcripts. The protocol was immunoSEQ multiplex PCR, while the TCRdb copy is restricted to in-frame clones and leaves out a portion. The repertoire holds about 700,000 clones, around an eighth seen once, with approximately 0.022% in the top ten. The table lists this clone with a few counts. Antigen specificity is unknown. The sample taken for sequencing was naive CD4+ T cells from blood. J is TRBJ1-6 and V is TRBV7-9; TRBD1 agrees at 7 bases. The TCR was taken from a man aged 18 to 30 with type 1 diabetes. Here the CDR3 DNA reads TGTGCCAGCAGCGATAACCCCGACAGGGCCAACTCACCCCTCCACTTT. It translates to CASSDNPDRANSPLHF.